What follows are 32 T cell receptor beta chains derived from one specimen sequenced in a study of spatial heterogeneity in lung cancer. Documented time point: sample taken at primary tumor resection. TCRdb reanalysed the 5' RACE reads using MiXCR and keeps one entry per CDR3 protein. The sample has over 13,000 distinct CDR3 sequences, 3.6% seen once. This specimen consisted of normal lung tissue next to the tumor, obtained at surgery. Receptor source: a male donor with early-stage non-small cell lung cancer.

The table lists this clonotype with many counts. Since it is a stray read in a library aimed at alpha chains, this beta chain has a size that is not meaningful. The chain combines TRBV7-9 with TRBJ2-3; the match to TRBD1 covers 8 bases. Per the germline V gene, CDR1 is SEHNR and CDR2 is FQNEAQ (reference sequence). Trimming at V came to 2 bases and at J to 2 bases, leaving 9 bases not matched to a gene. The CDR3 contains 17 residues. CDR3 DNA sequence: TGTGCCAGCAGCTTAATAAACCGGGACAGGTTCACAGATACGCAGTATTTT. This translates into CASSLINRDRFTDTQYF.

This clonotype was seen ten or more times. This beta chain is an unintended read in a library built for alpha chains; its size means little. The chain recombines TRBV5-1 with TRBJ2-2; the D gene is possibly TRBD1 (6 bases). V shed 8 bases and J shed 2 bases, with 13 bases lying between them. Germline CDR1 SGHRS, CDR2 YFSETQ. This CDR3 has 14 amino acids. The CDR3 DNA reads TGCGCCAGTGAGGGGGACGGAAACACCGGGGAGCTGTTTTTT. Its translation is CASEGDGNTGELFF.

This clonotype was detected many times. This beta chain is off target for a library built for alpha chains, so its abundance means little. This chain joins TRBV27 and TRBJ2-1, with 10 bases that match TRBD2. The trim removed 0 bases at V and 9 bases at J, leaving 5 bases unmatched. The CDR3 is 15 amino acids. Looked up from germline, CDR1 is MNHEY and CDR2 is SMNVEV (reference sequence). The CDR3 DNA is TGTGCCAGCAGTTTATCGGGTAGCGGGAGGTCTGAGCAGTTCTTC. Translated: CASSLSGSGRSEQFF.

The table lists this clonotype with many counts. The library was built for alpha chains, so this beta chain is an off-target read and its size means little. V usage is TRBV20-1 and J usage is TRBJ2-7, with 8 bases identical to TRBD2. CDR3 length equals 16 residues. Germline V gene data show CDR1 as DFQATT and CDR2 as SNEGSKA (reference sequence). Unmatched junction bases numbered 16, after V lost 6 bases and J lost 3 bases. For the CDR3, the DNA is TGCAGTGCAAACCCCGGGGGGGCTAGCTTGTTCTACGAGCAGTACTTC. Translated, it gives CSANPGGASLFYEQYF.

This clonotype was observed many times. This beta chain is a stray sequence in a library constructed for alpha chains; its clone size is not meaningful. This chain connects TRBV24-1 to TRBJ2-1, with TRBD1 matching over 10 bases. Looked up from germline, CDR1 is KGHDR and CDR2 is SFDVKD. The junction had 8 bases not matched to a gene; V was cut back by 5 bases and J by 5 bases. This CDR3 has 16 amino acids. This CDR3 is CATSGPGTGVDNEQFF. The DNA of the CDR3 is TGTGCCACCAGTGGTCCCGGGACAGGGGTTGACAATGAGCAGTTCTTC.

The table lists this clonotype with many counts. A library prepared for alpha chains yielded this beta chain as an off-target read; its size is of little meaning. The chain links TRBV27 to TRBJ2-7; no clear D gene. CDR1 is MNHEY, CDR2 SMNVEV, per germline (reference sequence). The V gene lost 8 bases and the J gene lost 4 bases, with 15 bases spanning the gap. This CDR3 has 13 amino acids. The CDR3, as DNA: TGTGCCAGCTTGGACCTCTCCTCGTACGAGCAGTACTTC. This sequence encodes CASLDLSSYEQYF.

Ten or more counts support this clonotype. This beta chain is an off-target read within a library intended for alpha chains, so its frequency means little. This rearrangement joins TRBV6-6 to TRBJ2-1, with D unresolved. Germline CDR1 and CDR2: MNHNY and SVGAGI (reference sequence). The CDR3 runs 16 residues. Trimming removed 6 bases at V and 0 bases at J, with 15 bases between. CDR3 protein: CASSQSKDPSYNEQFF. CDR3 in DNA: TGTGCCAGCAGCCAGAGCAAGGACCCCTCCTACAATGAGCAGTTCTTC.

This clonotype was found a few times. Because the library targeted alpha chains, this beta chain is an off-target read whose size means little. The chain joins TRBV4-2 to TRBJ2-3; D is undetermined. V was pared by 1 base and J by 6 bases, with 8 bases between. Looked up from germline, CDR1 is LGHNA and CDR2 is YNFKEQ. This CDR3 contains 13 residues. CDR3 amino acids: CASSQGRSDTQYF. CDR3 sequence (DNA): TGTGCCAGCAGCCAAGGTCGGTCGGATACGCAGTATTTT.

This clonotype appeared many times. This beta chain came through as a stray read in a library set up for alpha chains, and its size says little. This chain's CDR3 is CASSYNRWQFF. In DNA, the CDR3 is TGTGCCAGCAGTTACAACCGCTGGCAGTTCTTC. The chain has TRBV6-2 or TRBV6-3 and TRBJ2-1; D unclear. Germline assignment: CDR1 MNHEY and CDR2 SVGEGT. The CDR3 spans 11 residues. Trimming took 2 bases from V and 12 from J, leaving 8 bases between them.

This clonotype was seen repeatedly, ten times or more. Little can be read into the size of this beta chain, an off-target read in a library designed for alpha chains. This rearrangement joins TRBV19 to TRBJ2-5; TRBD1 matches 11 bases. This CDR3 region has 14 residues. Germline V gene lookup returns CDR1 LNHDA and CDR2 SQIVND (reference sequence). The junction had 7 bases not matched to a gene; V was cut back by 9 bases and J by 4 bases. The CDR3 nucleotides read TGTGCCAGCAGGGACAGGGGGTTTTCAGAGACCCAGTACTTC. It is translated as CASRDRGFSETQYF.

This clonotype is deemed medium-sized. The library was designed around alpha chains, so this beta chain is a stray read whose abundance carries little weight. The chain links TRBV20-1 to TRBJ2-1, with 8 positions matching TRBD2. Germline assignment: CDR1 DFQATT and CDR2 SNEGSKA (reference sequence). Trimming took 1 base from V and 4 from J; bases not matched to a gene: 3. The CDR3 loop spans 14 amino acids. The CDR3: CSARGSGTYNEQFF. In DNA, the CDR3 is TGCAGTGCTAGAGGTAGCGGGACTTACAATGAGCAGTTCTTC.

This clonotype was seen many times. As an off-target read in a library built for alpha chains, this beta chain has a frequency of little significance. This chain connects TRBV18 to TRBJ1-1; 8 nucleotides match TRBD1. Germline loops: CDR1 KGHSH, CDR2 LQKENI. J was trimmed by 0 bases and V by 2 bases; bases with no gene match: 2. This CDR3 has 15 amino acids. CDR3 sequence: CASSPSTGVNTEAFF. In DNA form, the CDR3 reads TGTGCCAGCTCACCATCGACAGGGGTGAACACTGAAGCTTTCTTT.

The sample holds many counts of this clonotype. As an off-target read in a library built for alpha chains, this beta chain has a frequency of little significance. The chain joins TRBV6-2 or TRBV6-3 to TRBJ2-5; weak D call: TRBD1 (6 bases). Trimming removed 0 bases from V and 4 bases from J, with 18 bases in between. Germline lookup yields CDR1 MNHEY and CDR2 SVGEGT. The CDR3 has 17 amino acids. The CDR3 protein is CASSYSLQGLIRETQYF. CDR3 nucleotides: TGTGCCAGCAGTTACTCCTTACAGGGTTTAATTAGAGAGACCCAGTACTTC.

Comment on this clonotype: Because this beta chain is a stray read in a library intended to capture alpha chains, its abundance should not be given much weight. The chain links TRBV27 to TRBJ2-4, with TRBD1 matching over 7 bases. The germline gives CDR1 MNHEY, CDR2 SMNVEV (reference sequence). There are 11 residues in the CDR3. Germline trimming cut 9 bases from V and 16 bases from J; bases unmatched to any gene: 12. The chain's CDR3 is CASTAGTDEYF. DNA for the CDR3: TGTGCCAGTACGGCCGGGACAGATGAATACTTC.

This clonotype was counted many times. Little can be read into the size of this beta chain, an off-target read in a library designed for alpha chains. The chain uses TRBV5-6 and TRBJ1-1; 7 bases fit TRBD1. Germline-derived CDR1 and CDR2 are SGHDT and YYEEEE. The CDR3 runs to 14 residues. V trimming: 4 bases; J trimming: 2 bases; junction bases outside the gene matches: 5. CDR3 nucleotide sequence: TGTGCCAGCAGCCCGCAGGGGGGCAACACTGAAGCTTTCTTT. Amino acids: CASSPQGGNTEAFF.

Concerning this clonotype itself: In a library made to pick up alpha chains, this beta chain is a stray read with a size that means little. V gene TRBV12-3 or TRBV12-4 combines with J gene TRBJ2-4; no clear D. V shed 5 bases and J shed 0 bases, with 11 bases lying between them. This CDR3 has 15 residues. The CDR3 DNA reads as TGTGCCAGCAGTGTGACGACGGTAGCCAAAAACATTCAGTACTTC. Its translation: CASSVTTVAKNIQYF.

This clonotype has at least ten counts. Little can be read into the size of this beta chain, an off-target read in a library designed for alpha chains. This chain joins TRBV20-1 and TRBJ2-1; D gene uncertain. CDR3 length: 11 amino acids. V dropped 1 base and J dropped 9 bases, with 7 bases sitting between them. Germline CDR1 DFQATT, CDR2 SNEGSKA (reference sequence). CDR3 region: CSARVYGEQFF. The DNA for the CDR3 is TGCAGTGCTAGAGTATATGGTGAGCAGTTCTTC.

This clonotype occurred many times. This beta chain is an off-target read within a library intended for alpha chains, so its frequency means little. V is TRBV3-1 and J is TRBJ2-5; 16 bases are shared with TRBD2. This CDR3 contains 18 residues. Looked up from germline, CDR1 is LGHDT and CDR2 is YNNKEL (reference sequence). J gave up 4 bases and V 1 base, and 6 bases lay outside the gene matches. The DNA of the CDR3 is TGTGCCAGCAGCCAAGCTTGGGGACTAGCGGGAGGGGGAGAGACCCAGTACTTC. Translating gives CASSQAWGLAGGGETQYF.

In its sample, this clonotype was seen many times. Since the library was made to target alpha chains, this beta chain is a stray read and its abundance is not meaningful. The chain carries TRBV27 and TRBJ1-1; D perhaps matches TRBD1 (5 bases). Trimming pared 2 bases from V and 1 base from J, leaving 11 bases between. Germline V gene lookup returns CDR1 MNHEY and CDR2 SMNVEV (reference sequence). CDR3 length: 15 amino acids. This CDR3 reads CASSLTLGANTEAFF. The CDR3 region has the DNA TGTGCCAGCAGTTTAACCCTAGGGGCGAACACTGAAGCTTTCTTT.

This clonotype was picked up many times. This beta chain turned up in a library designed for alpha chains; as an off-target read, its abundance says little. This sequence joins TRBV11-1 and TRBJ2-3; 7 nucleotides line up with TRBD2. The length of the CDR3 is 19 residues. Germline CDR1 reads SGHAT; CDR2 reads FQDESV (reference sequence). Unmatched junction bases numbered 18, after V lost 3 bases and J lost 3 bases. CDR3 sequence reads: CASSLVGNGLAGATDTQYF. The CDR3 bases are TGTGCCAGCAGCTTGGTTGGAAACGGCTTAGCGGGTGCTACAGATACGCAGTATTTT.

This clonotype has a count of ten or more. Within a library made for alpha chains, this beta chain is off target, and its count is uninformative. The CDR3 DNA sequence: TGTGCCAGCAGTTTGAGGGAGGTGGGCGAGCAGTACTTC. Translated: CASSLREVGEQYF. The rearrangement uses TRBV12-3 or TRBV12-4 and TRBJ2-7, with a tentative D call TRBD2 (6 bases). This CDR3 spans 13 amino acids. The V end was cut by 3 bases, the J end by 6 bases, with 12 bases between.

Many counts were recorded for this clonotype. Because this beta chain is a stray read in a library intended to capture alpha chains, its abundance should not be given much weight. This chain uses TRBV6-1 with TRBJ1-3; a possible D gene is TRBD1 (5 bases). The V and J ends lost 2 bases and 1 base respectively, with 12 bases between them. Looked up from germline, CDR1 is MNHNS and CDR2 is SASEGT. The CDR3 sequence is 16 residues long. Here the CDR3 DNA reads TGTGCCAGCAGTGAAATCGCCGCAGGGTCTGGAAACACCATATATTTT. It codes for CASSEIAAGSGNTIYF.

This clonotype is termed large (0.1 to 1%). This beta chain is a stray sequence in a library constructed for alpha chains; its clone size is not meaningful. The J gene is TRBJ2-2, the V gene TRBV13, with 7 bases identical to TRBD2. J lost 3 bases, V lost 6 bases, and 4 bases had no gene match. The CDR3 runs 14 residues. The germline gives CDR1 PRHDT, CDR2 FYEKMQ (reference sequence). CDR3 DNA sequence: TGTGCCAGCAGGAGTCGGGGGGACACCGGGGAGCTGTTTTTT. It specifies CASRSRGDTGELFF.

In its sample, this clonotype was seen many times. Being off target in a library aimed at alpha chains, this beta chain has a size of little meaning. The V and J genes are TRBV6-2 or TRBV6-3 and TRBJ2-2; no clear D. In germline, CDR1 is MNHEY, CDR2 SVGEGT. The germline V and J ends were trimmed by 4 bases and 6 bases, with 15 bases remaining between them. The CDR3 is 15 residues long. Written as DNA, the CDR3 is TGTGCCAGCAGTTCCCTCAGGAGAAGTTCCGGGGAGCTGTTTTTT. Amino acids: CASSSLRRSSGELFF.

This clonotype was detected ten times or more. This beta chain appears as a stray read in a library generated for alpha chains; its size is not informative. The chain links TRBV7-2 to TRBJ2-7; D may be TRBD2 (6 bases). Trimming pared 3 bases from V and 0 bases from J, leaving 15 bases between. The CDR3 spans 16 residues. CDR1 and CDR2 (germline): SGHTA, FQGNSA. The CDR3 DNA sequence: TGTGCCAGCAGCTTTTGGGCGGGACCGAGCTCCTACGAGCAGTACTTC. This sequence encodes CASSFWAGPSSYEQYF.

This clonotype occurred many times. Because this beta chain is a stray read in a library intended to capture alpha chains, its abundance should not be given much weight. The chain is built from TRBV20-1 and TRBJ2-1; 11 nucleotides match TRBD2. Trimming cost V 6 bases and J 7 bases; bases outside gene matches: 8. The CDR3 has 14 residues. The germline gives CDR1 DFQATT, CDR2 SNEGSKA (reference sequence). CDR3 DNA sequence: TGCAGTGCAAGGACTAGCGGGTTTCGTAATGAGCAGTTCTTC. Translation: CSARTSGFRNEQFF.

This clonotype occurred many times. This beta chain turned up in a library designed for alpha chains; as an off-target read, its abundance says little. V gene TRBV5-1 combines with J gene TRBJ2-3; the match to TRBD2 covers 13 bases. Germline CDR1 SGHRS, CDR2 YFSETQ. V trimming: 4 bases; J trimming: 4 bases; junction bases outside the gene matches: 6. The CDR3 extends over 16 amino acids. Here the CDR3 reads CASSPGTSGNSDTQYF. The CDR3 DNA follows: TGCGCCAGCAGCCCGGGGACTAGCGGGAATTCAGATACGCAGTATTTT.

This clonotype was detected ten times or more. This beta chain is a stray sequence in a library constructed for alpha chains; its clone size is not meaningful. In DNA form, the CDR3 reads TGTGCCAGCAGTCTCGGGGGGCAGCCCCAGCATTTT. Residues: CASSLGGQPQHF. The genes are TRBV12-3 or TRBV12-4 and TRBJ1-5, with D maybe TRBD1 (5 bases). The CDR3 is made up of 12 amino acids. Trimming pared 5 bases from V and 7 bases from J, leaving 9 bases between.

This clonotype is medium-sized in the sample. This beta chain was picked up by a library intended for alpha chains and is off target, so its count carries little meaning. The rearrangement links TRBV6-2 or TRBV6-3 to TRBJ1-5; no reliable D call. CDR1 and CDR2 (germline): MNHEY, SVGEGT. The germline V and J ends were trimmed by 1 base and 3 bases, with 13 bases remaining between them. The CDR3 sequence is 16 residues long. The CDR3 region is CASSYFGSKSNQPQHF. Here the CDR3 DNA reads TGTGCCAGCAGTTACTTCGGCAGTAAATCCAATCAGCCCCAGCATTTT.

This clonotype came up many times. This beta chain is an off-target read within a library intended for alpha chains, so its frequency means little. The chain links TRBV18 to TRBJ2-1; D remains unclear. V shed 5 bases and J shed 6 bases, with 20 bases lying between them. This CDR3 contains 16 residues. CDR1 is KGHSH, CDR2 LQKENI, per germline. The CDR3 DNA sequence: TGTGCCAGCTCAGGTCAGGCTAACCTCTCGGGCAATGAGCAGTTCTTC. Translated, it gives CASSGQANLSGNEQFF. The variable domain in full, completed from reference TRBV18 and TRBJ2-1, reads NAGVMQNPRHLVRRRGQEARLRCSPMKGHSHVYWYRQLPEEGLKFMVYLQKENIIDESGMPKERFSAEFPKEGPSILRIQQVVRGDSAAYFCASSGQANLSGNEQFFGPGTRLTVL.

This clonotype showed up many times. This beta chain lies outside the target of a library built for alpha chains; its clone size means little. V usage is TRBV28 and J usage is TRBJ1-4, with 8 nucleotides matching TRBD1. The trim removed 5 bases at V and 7 bases at J, leaving 6 bases unmatched. Germline CDR1 is MDHEN and CDR2 is SYDVKM. CDR3 length equals 14 residues. The CDR3 nucleotides are TGTGCCAGCAGTCCGACAGGGGCACGTGAAAAACTGTTTTTT. Translating gives CASSPTGAREKLFF. Full variable domain (missing parts from reference TRBV28 and TRBJ1-4): DVKVTQSSRYLVKRTGEKVFLECVQDMDHENMFWYRQDPGLGLRLIYFSYDVKMKEKGDIPEGYSVSREKKERFSLILESASTNQTSMYLCASSPTGAREKLFFGSGTQLSVL.

This clonotype was detected many times. For a library built for alpha chains, this beta chain is a stray read; little rests on its size. V usage is TRBV9 and J usage is TRBJ2-3; 8 bases are a match to TRBD2. The junction had 5 bases not matched to a gene; V was cut back by 2 bases and J by 6 bases. Looked up from germline, CDR1 is SGDLS and CDR2 is YYNGEE. The CDR3 is 14 amino acids. The CDR3 DNA reads as TGTGCCAGCAGCGTTAGCGGGATCGCCGATACGCAGTATTTT. This encodes CASSVSGIADTQYF.